Each of the 25 T cell receptor beta chains below was sequenced from the same sample in a study of blood T cells in healthy people across ages. Then a second PCR, running roughly 7 to 11 cycles, was carried out with a sample-barcoded 5' primer and a J-beta primer mix. In TCRdb, the 5' RACE reads were re-called with MiXCR into one record per CDR3 protein. Counted here are 1.5 million to 2 million distinct CDR3 sequences, roughly 27% occurring once; the ten biggest clones make up 6.5% to 8.5%. Sequencing input: blood. Receptors were obtained from a woman in her twenties or thirties in good health.

This clonotype was found a few times. The chain employs TRBV20-1 and TRBJ1-1; D perhaps matches TRBD1 (5 bases). The germline V gene has CDR1 DFQATT and CDR2 SNEGSKA (reference sequence). CDR3 length equals 13 residues. With 2 bases removed from V and 3 bases from J, the gap between germline ends came to 10 bases. The CDR3 DNA is TGCAGTGCTAGATGGGGGTTGGACACTGAAGCTTTCTTT. Its translation is CSARWGLDTEAFF.

This clonotype was detected many times. The chain uses TRBV7-9 and TRBJ2-3; D ambiguous. The germline V gene encodes CDR1 SEHNR and CDR2 FQNEAQ (reference sequence). V shed 2 bases and J shed 1 base, with 7 bases lying between them. The CDR3 loop spans 14 amino acids. CDR3: CASSLNRGTDTQYF. DNA for the CDR3: TGTGCCAGCAGCTTAAATAGGGGCACAGATACGCAGTATTTT.

In its sample, this clonotype was seen a few times. The gene calls are TRBV9 and TRBJ1-4; perhaps TRBD1 as D (5 bases). The CDR3 is 14 residues long. Trimming took 3 bases from V and 7 from J, leaving 13 bases between them. Per the germline V gene, CDR1 is SGDLS and CDR2 is YYNGEE. CDR3 sequence: CASSEDRGSEKLFF. The CDR3 DNA sequence: TGTGCCAGCAGCGAAGACAGAGGGAGTGAAAAACTGTTTTTT.

To note about this clonotype: Since a much larger clone is just one base distant, this may be a read error. The chain has TRBV5-1 and TRBJ2-3; weak D call: TRBD1 (6 bases). The V gene lost 4 bases and the J gene lost 0 bases, with 9 bases spanning the gap. The CDR3 is made up of 14 amino acids. Germline CDR1 is SGHRS and CDR2 is YFSETQ. The CDR3 DNA reads TGCGCCAGCAGCCAAACAGGGAGCACAGATACGCAGTATTTT. It encodes CASSQTGSTDTQYF.

V and J are TRBV6-5 and TRBJ2-5, with 12 bases fitting TRBD2. J gave up 6 bases and V 5 bases, and 7 bases lay outside the gene matches. The length of the CDR3 is 15 residues. Looked up from germline, CDR1 is MNHEY and CDR2 is SVGAGI. In DNA form, the CDR3 reads TGTGCCAGCAGTCATCCTAGCGGGGGGGCACAGACCCAGTACTTC. This gives the protein CASSHPSGGAQTQYF.

The chain joins TRBV28 to TRBJ2-1; D is perhaps TRBD1 (5 bases). The CDR3 totals 16 residues. In germline, CDR1 is MDHEN, CDR2 SYDVKM. Trimming took 1 base from V and 1 from J, leaving 11 bases between them. CDR3 coding DNA: TGTGCCAGCAGTTTATTTTGGACAAAATCCTACAATGAGCAGTTCTTC. Its protein is CASSLFWTKSYNEQFF.

This chain joins TRBV14 and TRBJ2-7, with 13 nucleotides matching TRBD2. Trimming took 7 bases from V and 3 from J; bases not matched to a gene: 9. This CDR3 contains 16 residues. CDR1 SGHDN and CDR2 FVKESK come from the germline V gene. CDR3 in DNA: TGTGCCAGCAACCGCAGAGGGACTAGCGGGGTCTACGAGCAGTACTTC. It encodes CASNRRGTSGVYEQYF. The variable domain in full, completed from reference TRBV14 and TRBJ2-7, reads EAGVTQFPSHSVIEKGQTVTLRCDPISGHDNLYWYRRVMGKEIKFLLHFVKESKQDESGMPNNRFLAERTGGTYSTLKVQPAELEDSGVYFCASNRRGTSGVYEQYFGPGTRLTVT.

About this clonotype: Mismatch with germline at one junction end may stem from a read error. V and J are TRBV28 and TRBJ1-1, with D maybe TRBD1 (5 bases). Looked up from germline, CDR1 is MDHEN and CDR2 is SYDVKM. The CDR3 is 15 amino acids. Here the CDR3 reads CASSLFPAGGTEAFF. The CDR3 bases are TGTGCTAGCAGTTTATTTCCGGCCGGGGGCACTGAAGCTTTCTTT.

The genes are TRBV7-2 and TRBJ1-2, with TRBD1 identical over 7 bases. The CDR3 totals 15 residues. Losses at the gene ends were 5 bases for V and 4 bases for J; bases not matched to a gene: 10. From germline, CDR1 is SGHTA and CDR2 FQGNSA. The CDR3 is CASSPGETGFYGYTF. CDR3 nucleotides: TGTGCCAGCAGCCCCGGCGAGACAGGGTTCTATGGCTACACCTTC.

This clonotype was detected a few times. This chain joins TRBV6-1 and TRBJ2-1; TRBD1 agrees at 8 bases. The trim removed 6 bases at V and 5 bases at J, leaving 9 bases unmatched. Germline CDR1 and CDR2: MNHNS and SASEGT. The CDR3 is made up of 15 amino acids. The CDR3 DNA follows: TGTGCCAGCAGACGAGGACAGGGAATTAACAATGAGCAGTTCTTC. It translates to CASRRGQGINNEQFF.

For this clonotype: The conserved phenylalanine or tryptophan normally closing the CDR3 is absent here, so this likely arose from a read error. The limits of the CDR3 on the DNA are not certain, so only TCRdb's listed CDR3 is given. The chain has TRBV6-5 and TRBJ2-5; TRBD2 is the table's D call, not checked against the DNA. The CDR3 length is 16 residues, termini included. Germline CDR1 reads MNHEY; CDR2 reads SVGAGI. The CDR3 protein is CASSQIGGETSYTFGS.

The chain links TRBV9 to TRBJ2-7; either TRBD1 or TRBD2 may fit D (5 bases each). V lost 0 bases and J 5 bases, leaving 15 bases between the germline ends. Germline CDR1 SGDLS, CDR2 YYNGEE. The CDR3 runs 15 residues. The DNA of the CDR3 is TGTGCCAGCAGCGTAGGTCTTAGTGGGACCCACGAGCAGTACTTC. Its translation is CASSVGLSGTHEQYF.

In the case of this clonotype: One end of the junction varies from germline; a read error may be responsible. The V gene is TRBV7-6, the J gene TRBJ2-3; 8 bases match TRBD2. The CDR3 is 19 residues long. Germline lookup yields CDR1 SGHVS and CDR2 FNYEAQ. In DNA form, the CDR3 reads TGTGCCTGCAGCCCCCTCATCATTGACGCGGGGGGAAGCACAGATACGCAGTATTTT. This translates into CACSPLIIDAGGSTDTQYF.

This clonotype was observed a handful of times. This chain joins TRBV12-3 or TRBV12-4 and TRBJ2-4, with D tentatively TRBD1 or TRBD2 (6 bases each). This CDR3 has 14 residues. V gave up 2 bases and J gave up 13 bases, with 18 bases separating them. In nucleotides, the CDR3 is TGTGCCAGCAGTTTACGTAGGGGGGCGAGTGAGCAGTACTTC. It translates to CASSLRRGASEQYF.

The genes are TRBV7-3 and TRBJ2-1; TRBD1 might be the D (6 bases). V was shortened by 5 bases and J by 3 bases, with 14 bases between the two germline ends. Germline V gene sequence: CDR1 SGHTA, CDR2 FQGTGA. The CDR3 loop spans 15 amino acids. The CDR3 sequence: CASSAEQGSYNEQFF. The CDR3 nucleotides are TGTGCCAGCAGCGCCGAACAGGGTAGCTACAATGAGCAGTTCTTC.

CDR3 residues: CASSTGTSGAWETQYF. CDR3 nucleotide sequence: TGTGCCAGCAGCACCGGGACTAGCGGGGCGTGGGAGACTCAGTACTTC. The chain employs TRBV28 and TRBJ2-7, with 13 bases fitting TRBD2. There are 16 residues in the CDR3. Germline V gene data show CDR1 as MDHEN and CDR2 as SYDVKM. With V trimmed by 6 bases and J by 10 bases, 15 bases remained unmatched.

The chain has TRBV4-3 and TRBJ2-1; TRBD2 might be the D (5 bases). Per the germline V gene, CDR1 is LGHNA and CDR2 is YSLEER. The CDR3 covers 12 residues. Trimming stripped 1 base from V and 13 bases from J, with 11 bases between. DNA of the CDR3: TGCGCCAGCAGCCAAGCTACGGGGTCCCAGTTCTTC. Translating gives CASSQATGSQFF.

This chain connects TRBV7-9 to TRBJ2-5, with D perhaps matching TRBD2 (6 bases). There are 16 residues in the CDR3. V lost 4 bases and J 5 bases, leaving 20 bases between the germline ends. Germline V CDR1 and CDR2: SEHNR, FQNEAQ (reference sequence). The CDR3 spells CASSSPALARRETQYF. In DNA, the CDR3 is TGTGCCAGCAGCTCCCCTGCCCTAGCGAGGAGGGAGACCCAGTACTTC.

This clonotype was found once. Germline is not matched at one junction end, which may reflect a read error. The chain joins TRBV7-3 to TRBJ1-5, with 8 bases lining up with TRBD1. Germline V gene sequence: CDR1 SGHTA, CDR2 FQGTGA. The CDR3 spans 13 residues. Here the CDR3 reads CTSSPTGEQPQHF. CDR3 DNA: TGTACCAGCAGCCCGACAGGGGAACAGCCCCAGCATTTT.

In this sample, this clonotype turned up many times. The chain is built from TRBV12-3 or TRBV12-4 and TRBJ2-3, with 16 bases that match TRBD2. This CDR3 region has 15 residues. Trimming cost V 6 bases and J 6 bases; bases outside gene matches: 3. The CDR3 sequence is CASRGTSGGADTQYF. The CDR3 nucleotides are TGTGCCAGCAGGGGGACTAGCGGGGGGGCCGATACGCAGTATTTT.

Comment on this clonotype: A much larger clone lies a single base off, so this may be a read error. This chain joins TRBV10-3 and TRBJ2-1; D unclear. The DNA matches TRBJ2-7 better at its end, which makes the J call doubtful. The germline V gene has CDR1 ENHRY and CDR2 SYGVKD. The CDR3 runs to 15 residues. The CDR3 region is CAIGVSRDQVNEQYF. CDR3 DNA sequence: TGTGCCATCGGGGTCAGTAGGGATCAGGTTAACGAGCAGTACTTC.

The V call is TRBV29-1, the J call TRBJ1-2; D call uncertain. Germline V gene data show CDR1 as SQVTM and CDR2 as ANQGSEA. V was cut by 6 bases and J by 7 bases, with 12 bases left in between. The CDR3 loop spans 11 amino acids. CDR3 DNA: TGCAGCGTGACGACCAGCTTTGGCTACACCTTC. Translation gives CSVTTSFGYTF.

The CDR3, as DNA: TGTGCCAGCAGCCCAAGCCCTAGCGGGAGCAACGAGCAGTACTTC. It yields the protein CASSPSPSGSNEQYF. The chain has TRBV11-2 and TRBJ2-7, with 10 positions matching TRBD2. V shed 5 bases and J 5 bases; nucleotides not matched to a gene: 9. This CDR3 is 15 amino acids long. Germline V lookup: CDR1 SGHAT, CDR2 FQNNGV. Full variable domain (remainder filled in from reference TRBV11-2 and TRBJ2-7): EAGVAQSPRYKIIEKRQSVAFWCNPISGHATLYWYQQILGQGPKLLIQFQNNGVVDDSQLPKDRFSAERLKGVDSTLKIQPAKLEDSAVYLCASSPSPSGSNEQYFGPGTRLTVT.

This clonotype has at least ten counts. V and J are TRBV12-3 or TRBV12-4 and TRBJ2-7; D remains unclear. The ends were cut back, 2 bases at V and 0 bases at J, with 5 bases in the middle. The CDR3 consists of 13 residues. CDR3 coding DNA: TGTGCCAGCAGTTTAAGATACTCCTACGAGCAGTACTTC. It specifies CASSLRYSYEQYF.

The CDR3 is CASSLNRSTGELFF. The CDR3 nucleotides are TGTGCCAGCTCACTCAACCGAAGCACCGGGGAGCTGTTTTTT. This chain links TRBV18 with TRBJ2-2; D not certain. Germline CDR1 KGHSH, CDR2 LQKENI. V shed 4 bases and J shed 4 bases, with 10 bases lying between them. This CDR3 has 14 amino acids.